Below, 30 T cell receptor beta chains from the same sample are listed, as sequenced in a study of blood T cell repertoires in COVID-19. Method: immunoSEQ multiplex PCR; TCRdb's copy keeps in-frame clones and lacks some. The repertoire has under 45,000 clones, about nine tenths of them found once; the top ten carry 23%. Sequencing was performed on peripheral blood. Receptors were obtained from a woman aged 80 or over in a cohort sampled during active or convalescent COVID-19.

V is TRBV6-6 and J is TRBJ2-7; no clear D gene. CDR3 length: 14 amino acids. Germline V gene data show CDR1 as MNHNY and CDR2 as SVGAGI (reference sequence). Trimming cost V 2 bases and J 4 bases, with 12 bases left between them. CDR3 sequence: CASSYDTHQYEQYF. Written as DNA, the CDR3 is TGTGCCAGCAGTTACGACACCCATCAGTACGAGCAGTACTTC.

The rearrangement links TRBV10-2 to TRBJ1-5, with a tentative D call TRBD1 (5 bases). Deletions cut 5 bases from V and 3 bases from J, with 11 bases between. The CDR3 sequence is 14 residues long. Germline V lookup: CDR1 WSHSY, CDR2 SAAADI. The CDR3 sequence: CASSPDSYNQPQHF. CDR3 coding DNA: TGCGCCAGCAGTCCTGACAGCTACAATCAGCCCCAGCATTTT.

The count of this clone is one. The rearrangement joins TRBV7-2 to TRBJ2-5, with 7 bases that match TRBD1. Germline V gene sequence: CDR1 SGHTA, CDR2 FQGNSA. Losses at the gene ends were 5 bases for V and 7 bases for J; bases not matched to a gene: 13. The CDR3 spans 15 residues. CDR3 nucleotide sequence: TGTGCCAGCAGCCCCCAACCGGGACAGTATTTGACCCAGTACTTC. Translation: CASSPQPGQYLTQYF.

CDR3: CAWSVRVGGRVSYEQYF. CDR3 nucleotides: TGTGCCTGGAGTGTTAGGGTCGGAGGGCGTGTTTCCTACGAGCAGTACTTC. V and J are TRBV30 and TRBJ2-7, with D maybe TRBD2 (6 bases). Germline V CDR1 and CDR2: GTSNPN, SVGIG (reference sequence). The CDR3 contains 17 residues. The V end lost 0 bases, the J end lost 1 base, and 19 bases lay between the germline ends.

The chain carries TRBV18 and TRBJ2-7; 7 nucleotides match TRBD1. The CDR3 is 14 residues long. In germline, CDR1 is KGHSH, CDR2 LQKENI. The J segment lost 0 bases and the V segment lost 4 bases, leaving 3 bases of the junction unmatched. For the CDR3, the DNA is TGTGCCAGCTCACGGACAGGAACCTCCTACGAGCAGTACTTC. It yields the protein CASSRTGTSYEQYF.

In its sample, this clone was seen once. The chain combines TRBV6-1 with TRBJ2-1; TRBD2 aligns across 10 bases. This CDR3 comprises 15 residues. The junction had 4 bases not matched to a gene; V was cut back by 3 bases and J by 5 bases. Germline CDR1 MNHNS, CDR2 SASEGT. CDR3: CASSERTSGNNEQFF. CDR3 DNA sequence: TGTGCCAGCAGTGAGCGCACTAGCGGGAACAATGAGCAGTTCTTC.

The V gene is TRBV9, the J gene TRBJ2-3, with 8 bases matching TRBD1. Germline assignment: CDR1 SGDLS and CDR2 YYNGEE. CDR3 length equals 17 residues. Trimming cost V 2 bases and J 10 bases; bases outside gene matches: 18. The CDR3 DNA is TGTGCCAGCAGCGTTGCGACAGGGGTGCCACCATTTGGGGCGCAGTATTTT. Protein: CASSVATGVPPFGAQYF.

This chain uses TRBV10-2 with TRBJ1-5, with D unresolved. The CDR3 consists of 14 residues. Germline V gene sequence: CDR1 WSHSY, CDR2 SAAADI. V was cut by 3 bases and J by 6 bases, with 12 bases left in between. DNA for the CDR3: TGCGCCAGCAGTGAAGGGAGTTACCCTCAGCCCCAGCATTTT. As protein: CASSEGSYPQPQHF.

The chain joins TRBV18 to TRBJ1-2; 10 bases are a match to TRBD1. CDR3 length: 16 residues. The germline V gene encodes CDR1 KGHSH and CDR2 LQKENI. Losses at the gene ends were 3 bases for V and 6 bases for J; bases not matched to a gene: 10. CDR3 in DNA: TGTGCCAGCTCACCGACAGGGGGCGATTCCCTCAATGGCTACACCTTC. Translating it yields CASSPTGGDSLNGYTF.

V usage is TRBV6-2 or TRBV6-3 and J usage is TRBJ2-1; 7 bases line up with TRBD2. This CDR3 has 15 amino acids. The germline gives CDR1 MNHEY, CDR2 SVGEGT. With V trimmed by 5 bases and J by 9 bases, 13 bases remained unmatched. CDR3 nucleotides: TGTGCCAGCAGTCAGCGTAGGGCGGGAGATGCTGAGCAGTTCTTC. This encodes CASSQRRAGDAEQFF.

The rearrangement joins TRBV6-2 or TRBV6-3 to TRBJ2-7; 8 bases map to TRBD2. V lost 1 base to trimming and J lost 5 bases; unmatched junction nucleotides: 7. Germline V gene data show CDR1 as MNHEY and CDR2 as SVGEGT. This CDR3 contains 15 residues. Here the CDR3 reads CASSYLRGAGHEQYF. The CDR3 DNA follows: TGTGCCAGCAGTTACTTGCGGGGGGCCGGCCACGAGCAGTACTTC.

This clone was counted a single time. V is TRBV10-1 and J is TRBJ2-1, with D possibly TRBD2 on 5 matching bases. Looked up from germline, CDR1 is WNHNN and CDR2 is SYGVQD (reference sequence). V was trimmed by 8 bases and J by 12 bases, leaving 17 bases between them. The CDR3 contains 12 residues. The CDR3 DNA sequence: TGCGCCAGCTCCGAAGGGAGACTACCGCAGTTCTTC. Its protein product is CASSEGRLPQFF.

J is TRBJ2-7 and V is TRBV6-2 or TRBV6-3, with 7 bases fitting TRBD2. Germline loops: CDR1 MNHEY, CDR2 SVGEGT. The CDR3 length is 16 residues. V shed 3 bases and J 2 bases; nucleotides not matched to a gene: 10. Here the CDR3 reads CASSYSRSSGPYEQYF. The CDR3 region has the DNA TGTGCCAGCAGTTATAGCCGGTCTAGCGGTCCCTACGAGCAGTACTTC.

Note on this clone: Germline and junction disagree at one end, which may indicate a read error. This chain joins TRBV9 and TRBJ2-4; the match to TRBD1 covers 7 bases. Germline V CDR1 and CDR2: SGDLS, YYNGEE. The CDR3 length is 13 residues. CDR3 region: CASSVGRDSPALF. In DNA, the CDR3 is TGTGCCAGCAGCGTAGGTAGGGACAGTCCTGCCCTCTTC.

This clone was seen just once. This chain joins TRBV6-2 or TRBV6-3 and TRBJ2-7, with D maybe TRBD2 (6 bases). Germline CDR1 and CDR2: MNHEY and SVGEGT. The CDR3 totals 15 residues. V was shortened by 1 base and J by 1 base, with 11 bases between the two germline ends. The CDR3 nucleotides read TGTGCCAGCAGTTACTGGAGTAGCGGATCCTACGAGCAGTACTTC. Its protein is CASSYWSSGSYEQYF.

This clone was seen a single time. The chain joins TRBV5-1 to TRBJ1-1; D perhaps matches TRBD1 (6 bases). Germline CDR1 is SGHRS and CDR2 is YFSETQ. The CDR3 loop spans 13 amino acids. V lost 3 bases to trimming and J lost 2 bases, with 8 bases between them. The chain's CDR3 is CASSSRGNTEAFF. CDR3 nucleotide sequence: TGCGCCAGCAGCTCCAGGGGTAACACTGAAGCTTTCTTT.

This sequence joins TRBV7-2 and TRBJ2-5; the D is unclear. The V gene's germline CDR1 is SGHTA and CDR2 FQGNSA. The CDR3 length is 12 residues. V was pared by 3 bases and J by 2 bases, with 4 bases between. The CDR3 sequence: CASSFPQETQYF. The CDR3 region has the DNA TGTGCCAGCAGCTTCCCACAAGAGACCCAGTACTTC.

The chain employs TRBV4-2 and TRBJ1-1; D not resolved. The CDR3 sequence is 14 residues long. CDR1 is LGHNA and CDR2 is YNFKEQ in the germline V gene. Trimming shortened V by 0 bases and J by 4 bases, and 9 bases separated the two germline ends. Written as DNA, the CDR3 is TGTGCCAGCAGCCAAGAAAGTGAGCCCACTGAAGCTTTCTTT. Its translation is CASSQESEPTEAFF.

The DNA of the CDR3 is TGCGCCAGCAGCCAAGATAGCACAGGATTGGGCGAGCAGTACTTC. Protein: CASSQDSTGLGEQYF. The genes are TRBV4-1 and TRBJ2-7; D might be TRBD1 (5 bases). The CDR3 has 15 residues. V was clipped by 0 bases and J by 6 bases, with 15 bases between them. CDR1 is MGHRA, CDR2 YSYEKL, per germline.

The gene calls are TRBV4-1 and TRBJ2-7, with D perhaps matching TRBD1 (6 bases). CDR1 and CDR2 from the germline V gene are MGHRA and YSYEKL. V was shortened by 1 base and J by 2 bases, with 6 bases between the two germline ends. The CDR3 contains 13 residues. The DNA of the CDR3 is TGCGCCAGCAGCCAAGGGGGGCCCTACGAGCAGTACTTC. Its protein is CASSQGGPYEQYF.

V is TRBV5-6 and J is TRBJ2-2, with 12 bases matching TRBD2. The CDR3 spans 16 residues. Germline assignment: CDR1 SGHDT and CDR2 YYEEEE. The junction had 4 bases not matched to a gene; V was cut back by 3 bases and J by 4 bases. The CDR3 sequence: CASSSTSGRLTGELFF. The CDR3 DNA sequence: TGTGCCAGCAGCTCGACTAGCGGGAGACTCACCGGGGAGCTGTTTTTT.

This sequence joins TRBV11-1 and TRBJ2-1, with 8 positions matching TRBD2. The V gene end was trimmed by 1 base and the J gene end by 11 bases; junction bases not matched to a gene: 1. CDR1 is SGHAT, CDR2 FQDESV, per germline (reference sequence). This CDR3 has 12 amino acids. The CDR3 DNA reads as TGTGCCAGCAGCTTAGATAGCGGGAAGCAGTTCTTC. This translates into CASSLDSGKQFF.

V usage is TRBV11-3 and J usage is TRBJ2-2; D remains unclear. The V and J ends lost 5 bases and 1 base respectively, with 11 bases between them. Germline-derived CDR1 and CDR2 are SGHNT and YENEEA. The CDR3 spans 15 residues. The CDR3 nucleotides are TGTGCCAGCAGCCCCGAGGCAGTGAACACCGGGGAGCTGTTTTTT. Protein sequence: CASSPEAVNTGELFF. Looking up the rest from reference TRBV11-3 and TRBJ2-2 gives the full variable domain: EAGVVQSPRYKIIEKKQPVAFWCNPISGHNTLYWYLQNLGQGPELLIRYENEEAVDDSQLPKDRFSAERLKGVDSTLKIQPAELGDSAVYLCASSPEAVNTGELFFGEGSRLTVL.

The chain joins TRBV7-9 to TRBJ1-4; TRBD1 agrees at 10 bases. In germline, CDR1 is SEHNR, CDR2 FQNEAQ (reference sequence). The junction had 4 bases not matched to a gene; V was cut back by 1 base and J by 8 bases. There are 15 residues in the CDR3. The CDR3, as DNA: TGTGCCAGCAGCTTAGGGGACAGGGGTGGAGAAAAACTGTTTTTT. Protein product: CASSLGDRGGEKLFF.

The chain uses TRBV7-8 and TRBJ2-1; D not resolved. The CDR3 consists of 13 residues. The ends were cut back, 6 bases at V and 4 bases at J, with 10 bases in the middle. Germline CDR1 and CDR2: SGHVS and FQNEAQ. CDR3 in amino acids: CASRESEYNEQFF. CDR3 DNA sequence: TGTGCCAGCAGAGAGAGTGAATACAATGAGCAGTTCTTC. The variable domain in full, with the rest retrieved from reference TRBV7-8 and TRBJ2-1, is GAGVSQSPRYKVAKRGQDVALRCDPISGHVSLFWYQQALGQGPEFLTYFQNEAQLDKSGLPSDRFFAERPEGSVSTLKIQRTQQEDSAVYLCASRESEYNEQFFGPGTRLTVL.

The rearrangement uses TRBV9 and TRBJ1-1, with 10 bases identical to TRBD1. In germline, CDR1 is SGDLS, CDR2 YYNGEE. J was trimmed by 3 bases and V by 4 bases; bases with no gene match: 9. The CDR3 is 16 residues long. In nucleotides, the CDR3 is TGTGCCAGCAGCATCCGCGGGACAGGGGAGTACACTGAAGCTTTCTTT. It specifies CASSIRGTGEYTEAFF.

The genes are TRBV6-5 and TRBJ1-1, with D perhaps TRBD1 (5 bases). Deletions cut 6 bases from V and 1 base from J, with 12 bases between. CDR3 size: 14 residues. Per the germline V gene, CDR1 is MNHEY and CDR2 is SVGAGI. The CDR3: CASRKPGGNTEAFF. CDR3 DNA: TGTGCCAGCAGGAAGCCGGGGGGGAACACTGAAGCTTTCTTT.

Comments on this clone: The DNA is omitted, as the CDR3 cannot be located on it reliably, and the CDR3 follows TCRdb's listing. The CDR3 sequence is CASWFASGTSSYNEQFF. The J gene is TRBJ2-1, the V gene TRBV21-1; TRBD2 was called by the table and not checked on the DNA. TRBV21-1 is given as a pseudogene. The CDR3 numbers 17 amino acids, ends counted.

This clone turned up a few times. The chain carries TRBV7-2 and TRBJ1-1; D not resolved. Per germline, CDR1 SGHTA and CDR2 FQGNSA. CDR3 length equals 11 residues. V lost 5 bases to trimming and J lost 3 bases, with 4 bases between them. The CDR3 bases are TGTGCCAGCAGCCAGTACACTGAAGCTTTCTTT. This sequence encodes CASSQYTEAFF.

In this sample, this clone turned up once. In nucleotides, the CDR3 is TGTGCCAGCAGCCCCTCGACAAGCCGATACAATGAGCAGTTCTTC. This sequence encodes CASSPSTSRYNEQFF. J is TRBJ2-1 and V is TRBV7-2, with D unresolved. Germline CDR1 reads SGHTA; CDR2 reads FQGNSA. Trimming removed 5 bases from V and 4 bases from J, with 15 bases in between. This CDR3 is 15 amino acids long.